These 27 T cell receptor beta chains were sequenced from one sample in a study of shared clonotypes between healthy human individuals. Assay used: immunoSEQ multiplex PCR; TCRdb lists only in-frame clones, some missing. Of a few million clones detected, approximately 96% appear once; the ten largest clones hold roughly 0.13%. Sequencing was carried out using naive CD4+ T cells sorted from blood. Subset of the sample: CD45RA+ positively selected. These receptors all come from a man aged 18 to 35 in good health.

As DNA, the CDR3 is TGCGCCAGCAGCCAAGACAACGGGTACAGGGGGACAGATACGCAGTATTTT. Protein product: CASSQDNGYRGTDTQYF. V usage is TRBV4-1 and J usage is TRBJ2-3, with TRBD1 matching over 8 bases. Per the germline V gene, CDR1 is MGHRA and CDR2 is YSYEKL. Trimming took 0 bases from V and 3 from J; bases not matched to a gene: 8. The CDR3 has 17 amino acids.

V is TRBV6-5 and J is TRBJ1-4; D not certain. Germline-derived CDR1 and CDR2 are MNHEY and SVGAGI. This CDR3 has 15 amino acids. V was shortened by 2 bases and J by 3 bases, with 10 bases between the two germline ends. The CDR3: CASSYVTGPNEKLFF. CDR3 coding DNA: TGTGCCAGCAGTTACGTGACGGGCCCTAATGAAAAACTGTTTTTT.

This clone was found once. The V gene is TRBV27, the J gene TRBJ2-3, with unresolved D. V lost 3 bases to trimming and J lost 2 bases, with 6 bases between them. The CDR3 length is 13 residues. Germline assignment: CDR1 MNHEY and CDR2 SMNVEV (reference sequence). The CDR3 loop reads CASSLAVTDTQYF. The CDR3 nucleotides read TGTGCCAGCAGTTTGGCAGTCACAGATACGCAGTATTTT.

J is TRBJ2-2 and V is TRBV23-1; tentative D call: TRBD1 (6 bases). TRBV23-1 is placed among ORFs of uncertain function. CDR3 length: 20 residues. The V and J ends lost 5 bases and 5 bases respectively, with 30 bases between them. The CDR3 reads CASSSRQGLGYLTLTGELFF. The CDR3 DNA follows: TGCGCCAGCAGTTCCCGGCAGGGGTTAGGTTATCTTACCCTGACCGGGGAGCTGTTTTTT.

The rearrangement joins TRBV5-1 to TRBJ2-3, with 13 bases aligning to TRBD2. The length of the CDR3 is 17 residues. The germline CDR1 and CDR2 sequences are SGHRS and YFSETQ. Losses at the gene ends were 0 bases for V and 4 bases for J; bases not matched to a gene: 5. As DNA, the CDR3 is TGCGCCAGCAGCTTGGAGAGGACTAGCGGGAGTTCAGATACGCAGTATTTT. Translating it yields CASSLERTSGSSDTQYF.

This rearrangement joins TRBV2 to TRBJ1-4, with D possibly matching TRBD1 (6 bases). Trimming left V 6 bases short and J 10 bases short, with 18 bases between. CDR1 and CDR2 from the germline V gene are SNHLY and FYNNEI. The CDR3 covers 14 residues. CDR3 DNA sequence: TGTGCCAGCAGATCAGTGGGGGCCCGGGGAAAACTGTTTTTT. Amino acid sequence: CASRSVGARGKLFF.

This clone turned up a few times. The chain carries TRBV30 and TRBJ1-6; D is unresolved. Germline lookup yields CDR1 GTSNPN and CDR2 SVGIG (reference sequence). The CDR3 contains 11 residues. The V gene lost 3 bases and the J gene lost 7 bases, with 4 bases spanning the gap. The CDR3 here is CAWRTNSPLHF. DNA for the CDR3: TGTGCCTGGAGGACGAATTCACCCCTCCACTTT.

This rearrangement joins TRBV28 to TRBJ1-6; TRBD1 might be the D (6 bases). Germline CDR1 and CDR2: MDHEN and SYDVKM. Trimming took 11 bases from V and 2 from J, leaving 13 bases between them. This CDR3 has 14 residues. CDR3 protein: CASQGGTYNSPLHF. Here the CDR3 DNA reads TGTGCCTCCCAAGGGGGAACCTATAATTCACCCCTCCACTTT.

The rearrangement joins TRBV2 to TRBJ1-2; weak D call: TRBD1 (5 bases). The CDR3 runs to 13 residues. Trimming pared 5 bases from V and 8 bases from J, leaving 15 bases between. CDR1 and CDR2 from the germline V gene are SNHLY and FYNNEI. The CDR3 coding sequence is TGTGCCAGCAGTACAGGTGCCCTAAGGGGCTACACCTTC. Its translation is CASSTGALRGYTF.

The CDR3 spells CASSFPTGAGVSYNEQFF. The CDR3 bases are TGTGCCAGCAGCTTCCCGACAGGAGCGGGAGTCAGCTACAATGAGCAGTTCTTC. The rearrangement links TRBV7-9 to TRBJ2-1, with TRBD2 matching over 8 bases. From germline, CDR1 is SEHNR and CDR2 FQNEAQ (reference sequence). V lost 3 bases, J lost 3 bases, and 13 bases stayed unmatched. The CDR3 is 18 residues long. Looking up the rest from reference TRBV7-9 and TRBJ2-1 gives the full variable domain: DTGVSQNPRHKITKRGQNVTFRCDPISEHNRLYWYRQTLGQGPEFLTYFQNEAQLEKSRLLSDRFSAERPKGSFSTLEIQRTEQGDSAMYLCASSFPTGAGVSYNEQFFGPGTRLTVL.

In DNA, the CDR3 is TGCAGCGTTGAAGGGACTCTGACAGGATCCTACAATGAGCAGTTCTTC. Protein sequence: CSVEGTLTGSYNEQFF. This sequence joins TRBV29-1 and TRBJ2-1, with TRBD1 as a possible D gene (6 bases). Germline-derived CDR1 and CDR2 are SQVTM and ANQGSEA. V was shortened by 1 base and J by 1 base, with 14 bases between the two germline ends. This CDR3 contains 16 residues.

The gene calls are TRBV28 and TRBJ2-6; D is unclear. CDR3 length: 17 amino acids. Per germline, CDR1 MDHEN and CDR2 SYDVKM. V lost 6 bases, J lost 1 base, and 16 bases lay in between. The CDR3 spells CASSTGSIPSGANVLTF. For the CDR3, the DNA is TGTGCCAGCAGCACCGGGTCCATCCCATCTGGGGCCAACGTCCTGACTTTC.

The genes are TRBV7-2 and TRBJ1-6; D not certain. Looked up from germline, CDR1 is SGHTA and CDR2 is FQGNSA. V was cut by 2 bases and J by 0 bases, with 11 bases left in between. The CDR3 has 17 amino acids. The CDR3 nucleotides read TGTGCCAGCAGCTTAAAAGTCTCTAGCTCCTATAATTCACCCCTCCACTTT. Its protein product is CASSLKVSSSYNSPLHF. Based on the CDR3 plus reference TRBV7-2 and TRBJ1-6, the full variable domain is GAGVSQSPSNKVTEKGKDVELRCDPISGHTALYWYRQSLGQGLEFLIYFQGNSAPDKSGLPSDRFSAERTGGSVSTLTIQRTQQEDSAVYLCASSLKVSSSYNSPLHFGNGTRLTVT.

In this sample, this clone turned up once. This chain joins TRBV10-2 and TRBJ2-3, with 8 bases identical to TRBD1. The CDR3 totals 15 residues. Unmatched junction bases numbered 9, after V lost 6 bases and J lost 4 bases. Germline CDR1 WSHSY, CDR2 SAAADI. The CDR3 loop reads CASRDRVFSADTQYF. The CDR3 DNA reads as TGCGCCAGCAGGGACAGGGTTTTCTCCGCAGATACGCAGTATTTT.

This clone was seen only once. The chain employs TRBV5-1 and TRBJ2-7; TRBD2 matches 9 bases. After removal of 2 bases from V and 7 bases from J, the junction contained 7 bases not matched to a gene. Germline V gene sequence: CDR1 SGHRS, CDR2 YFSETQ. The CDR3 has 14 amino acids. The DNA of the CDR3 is TGCGCCAGCAGCTTACTAGCGGGTTCCTGGGAGCAGTACTTC. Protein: CASSLLAGSWEQYF.

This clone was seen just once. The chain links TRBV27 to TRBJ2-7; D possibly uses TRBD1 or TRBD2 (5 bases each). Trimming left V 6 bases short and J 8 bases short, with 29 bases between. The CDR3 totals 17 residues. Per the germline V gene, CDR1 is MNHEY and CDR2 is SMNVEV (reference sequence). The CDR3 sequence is CASSQRPGATRPYKQYF. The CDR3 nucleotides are TGTGCCAGCAGCCAAAGGCCCGGGGCCACACGCCCCTATAAGCAGTACTTC.

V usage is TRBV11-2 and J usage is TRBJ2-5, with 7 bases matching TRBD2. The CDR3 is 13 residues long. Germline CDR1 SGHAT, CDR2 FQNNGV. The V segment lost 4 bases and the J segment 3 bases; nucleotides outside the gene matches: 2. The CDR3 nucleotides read TGTGCCAGCAGCTCCGGGACTAAAGAGACCCAGTACTTC. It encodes CASSSGTKETQYF. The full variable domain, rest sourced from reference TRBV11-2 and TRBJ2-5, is EAGVAQSPRYKIIEKRQSVAFWCNPISGHATLYWYQQILGQGPKLLIQFQNNGVVDDSQLPKDRFSAERLKGVDSTLKIQPAKLEDSAVYLCASSSGTKETQYFGPGTRLLVL.

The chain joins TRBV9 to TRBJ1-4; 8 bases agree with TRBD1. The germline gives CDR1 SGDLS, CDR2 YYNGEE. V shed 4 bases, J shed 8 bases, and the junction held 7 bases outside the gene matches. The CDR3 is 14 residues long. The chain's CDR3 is CASSLRQGREKLFF. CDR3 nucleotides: TGTGCCAGCAGCCTCAGACAGGGGAGGGAAAAACTGTTTTTT.

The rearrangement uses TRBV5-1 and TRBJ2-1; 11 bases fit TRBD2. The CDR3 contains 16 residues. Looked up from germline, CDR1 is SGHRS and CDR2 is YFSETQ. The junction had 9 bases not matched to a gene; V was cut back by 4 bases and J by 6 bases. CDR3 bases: TGCGCCAGCAGCCTGTTTTTAGCGGGAGGGGGCAATGAGCAGTTCTTC. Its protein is CASSLFLAGGGNEQFF.

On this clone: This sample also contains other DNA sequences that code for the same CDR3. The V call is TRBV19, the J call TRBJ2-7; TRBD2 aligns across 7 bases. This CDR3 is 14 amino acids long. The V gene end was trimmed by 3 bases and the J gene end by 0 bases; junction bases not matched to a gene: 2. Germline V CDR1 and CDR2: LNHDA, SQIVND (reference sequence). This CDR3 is CASSIVAGSYEQYF. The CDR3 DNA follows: TGTGCCAGTAGTATTGTAGCGGGCTCCTACGAGCAGTACTTC.

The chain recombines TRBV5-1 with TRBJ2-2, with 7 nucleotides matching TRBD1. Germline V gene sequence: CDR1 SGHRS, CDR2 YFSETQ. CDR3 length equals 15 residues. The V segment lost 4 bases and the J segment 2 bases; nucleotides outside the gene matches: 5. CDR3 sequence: CASSGGQINTGELFF. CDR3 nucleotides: TGCGCCAGCAGCGGGGGACAGATAAACACCGGGGAGCTGTTTTTT.

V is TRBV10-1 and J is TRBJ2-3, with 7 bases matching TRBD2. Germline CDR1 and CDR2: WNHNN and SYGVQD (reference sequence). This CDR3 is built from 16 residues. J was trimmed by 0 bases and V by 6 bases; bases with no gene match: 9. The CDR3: CASSPRLAASTDTQYF. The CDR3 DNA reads TGCGCCAGCAGCCCGAGGCTAGCGGCTAGCACAGATACGCAGTATTTT.

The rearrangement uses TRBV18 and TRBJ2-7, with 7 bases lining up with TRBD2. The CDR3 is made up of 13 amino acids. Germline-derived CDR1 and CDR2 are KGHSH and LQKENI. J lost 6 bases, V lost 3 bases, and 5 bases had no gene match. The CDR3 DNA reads TGTGCCAGCTCACCGGGGGGGATGGGCGAGCAGTACTTC. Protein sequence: CASSPGGMGEQYF.

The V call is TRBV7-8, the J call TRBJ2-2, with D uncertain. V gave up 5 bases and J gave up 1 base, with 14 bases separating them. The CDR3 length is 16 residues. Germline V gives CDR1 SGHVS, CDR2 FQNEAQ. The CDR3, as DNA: TGTGCCAGCAGCCCAATCTCGATTCGGAACACCGGGGAGCTGTTTTTT. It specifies CASSPISIRNTGELFF. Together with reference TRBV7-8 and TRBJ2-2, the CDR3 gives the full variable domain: GAGVSQSPRYKVAKRGQDVALRCDPISGHVSLFWYQQALGQGPEFLTYFQNEAQLDKSGLPSDRFFAERPEGSVSTLKIQRTQQEDSAVYLCASSPISIRNTGELFFGEGSRLTVL.

The CDR3 is CASSDTPDRGRNEQFF. The CDR3 DNA reads TGTGCCAGCAGTGATACGCCGGACAGGGGGAGGAATGAGCAGTTCTTC. This sequence joins TRBV25-1 and TRBJ2-1, with TRBD1 matching over 10 bases. The CDR3 is 16 amino acids. Germline V gene sequence: CDR1 MGHDK, CDR2 SYGVNS. V was pared by 3 bases and J by 7 bases, with 9 bases of the junction left unmatched.

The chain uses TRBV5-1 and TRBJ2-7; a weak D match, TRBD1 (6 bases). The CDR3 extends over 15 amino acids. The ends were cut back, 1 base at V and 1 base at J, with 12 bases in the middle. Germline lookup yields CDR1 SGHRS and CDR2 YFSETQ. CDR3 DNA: TGCGCCAGCAGCTTGTACGGGACACCTTCCTACGAGCAGTACTTC. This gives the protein CASSLYGTPSYEQYF.

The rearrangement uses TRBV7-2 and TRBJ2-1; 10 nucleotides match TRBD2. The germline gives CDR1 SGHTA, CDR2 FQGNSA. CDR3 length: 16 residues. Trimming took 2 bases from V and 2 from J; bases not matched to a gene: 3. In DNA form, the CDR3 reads TGTGCCAGCAGCTTACCGGGACTAGCGACCTACAATGAGCAGTTCTTC. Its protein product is CASSLPGLATYNEQFF.